Detailed here is one T cell receptor (beta chain). As yet, its antigen is unknown. CDR3 length: 14 residues. Per the germline V gene, CDR1 is SGHTA and CDR2 is FQGNSA. Trimming cost V 10 bases and J 4 bases; bases outside gene matches: 10. These data belong to a study of cytomegalovirus exposure and HLA in healthy donors. Regarding the study as a whole: The authors later found TCR association rates varying by HLA locus, with DRB1 most and HLA-C fewest. In a later analysis, V- and J-gene trimming of beta chains associated with a DCLRE1C missense variant, replicated independently.

Primers included in the PCR were 60 Vbeta and 13 Jbeta primers. Profiled with immunoSEQ multiplex PCR; TCRdb holds only in-frame clones, not every one. Of 110,000 to 150,000 clones listed, more than 75% are singletons. This chain connects TRBV7-2 to TRBJ2-1; 7 nucleotides align to TRBD1. Sequencing was carried out using PBMCs. The sequence was collected from a young woman in good health and CMV-seropositive. CDR3 DNA sequence: TGTGCCACCAAGGGGGACAGCCATTACAATGAGCAGTTCTTC. As protein: CATKGDSHYNEQFF.